The T cell receptor beta chain described here comes from a study of T cell repertoires in cytomegalovirus infection. The wider study: The public TCR beta signatures pointed to both CMV infection and matching HLA type. Regarding the study as a whole: Summed public TCR beta family frequency identified CMV carriers bearing the relevant HLA.

The CDR3 is made up of 14 amino acids. V lost 3 bases to trimming and J lost 2 bases, with 14 bases between them. Germline V gene lookup returns CDR1 GTSNPN and CDR2 SVGIG (reference sequence). About this clonotype: The target antigen is unknown.

TCRdb reprocessed the reads with MiXCR, giving one entry per CDR3 protein. Seen here are more than 200,000 distinct CDR3 sequences, around 9% observed once, and the top ten hold over 12%. V usage is TRBV30 and J usage is TRBJ2-7, with no clear D. The sequenced sample consisted of PBMCs. This clonotype originated in a human donor in good health (CMV status not recorded). Some clones in this sample may be carry-over from other donors' samples. The CDR3, as DNA: TGTGCCTGGAGCGTCGGCTTAGACCCCTACGAGCAGTACTTC. Protein sequence: CAWSVGLDPYEQYF.